This entry lists 20 T cell receptor beta chains sequenced from one sample in a study of blood T cell repertoires in COVID-19. Clones were sequenced by immunoSEQ multiplex PCR, and TCRdb holds only the in-frame ones, with some missing. The sample lists more than 200,000 clones; around four fifths were seen once. The specimen sequenced was peripheral blood. The source is a woman in her seventies with active or convalescent COVID-19.

The chain employs TRBV19 and TRBJ1-1, with 10 bases aligning to TRBD1. The germline CDR1 and CDR2 sequences are LNHDA and SQIVND (reference sequence). Unmatched junction bases numbered 4, after V lost 6 bases and J lost 3 bases. This CDR3 contains 14 residues. CDR3 amino acids: CASSTGTGDTEAFF. As DNA, the CDR3 is TGTGCCAGTAGCACCGGGACAGGGGACACTGAAGCTTTCTTT.

The chain is built from TRBV12-3 or TRBV12-4 and TRBJ2-7; TRBD1 aligns across 7 bases. V lost 4 bases to trimming and J lost 2 bases; unmatched junction nucleotides: 2. CDR3 length: 13 amino acids. As DNA, the CDR3 is TGTGCCAGCAGTTCCCAGGGGGCCTACGAGCAGTACTTC. This codes for CASSSQGAYEQYF.

This clone has a single count. V is TRBV18 and J is TRBJ1-2; the D is unclear. Germline-derived CDR1 and CDR2 are KGHSH and LQKENI. Trimming removed 3 bases from V and 2 bases from J, with 10 bases in between. The CDR3 is 14 residues long. The CDR3, as DNA: TGTGCCAGCTCACCTCTCGGACTGAACTATGGCTACACCTTC. Amino acids: CASSPLGLNYGYTF.

The rearrangement joins TRBV28 to TRBJ2-7, with D uncertain. The germline V gene encodes CDR1 MDHEN and CDR2 SYDVKM. Deletions cut 3 bases from V and 3 bases from J, with 9 bases between. This CDR3 spans 13 amino acids. CDR3 bases: TGTGCCAGCAGTTTGGCAGGAAGCTACGAGCAGTACTTC. Residues: CASSLAGSYEQYF.

V and J are TRBV7-2 and TRBJ2-5; D perhaps matches TRBD1 (6 bases). Germline V gene data show CDR1 as SGHTA and CDR2 as FQGNSA. V was clipped by 1 base and J by 4 bases, with 10 bases between them. The CDR3 has 14 amino acids. CDR3 DNA sequence: TGTGCCAGCAGCTTAGACTGGGGGCGAGAGACCCAGTACTTC. It encodes CASSLDWGRETQYF. Supplemented by reference TRBV7-2 and TRBJ2-5, the full variable domain reads GAGVSQSPSNKVTEKGKDVELRCDPISGHTALYWYRQSLGQGLEFLIYFQGNSAPDKSGLPSDRFSAERTGGSVSTLTIQRTQQEDSAVYLCASSLDWGRETQYFGPGTRLLVL.

V gene TRBV18 combines with J gene TRBJ1-2, with 10 positions matching TRBD1. V gave up 3 bases and J gave up 3 bases; unmatched junction bases: 1. This CDR3 has 14 residues. Germline assignment: CDR1 KGHSH and CDR2 LQKENI. The CDR3 region has the DNA TGTGCCAGCTCACCGACAGGGGGCGACTATGGCTACACCTTC. It translates to CASSPTGGDYGYTF. Drawing the rest from reference TRBV18 and TRBJ1-2, the complete variable domain is NAGVMQNPRHLVRRRGQEARLRCSPMKGHSHVYWYRQLPEEGLKFMVYLQKENIIDESGMPKERFSAEFPKEGPSILRIQQVVRGDSAAYFCASSPTGGDYGYTFGSGTRLTVV.

In this sample, this clone turned up once. The chain employs TRBV2 and TRBJ2-6, with D unresolved. Trimming removed 5 bases from V and 6 bases from J, with 8 bases in between. Germline CDR1 and CDR2: SNHLY and FYNNEI. The CDR3 length is 13 residues. CDR3 bases: TGTGCCAGCAGTAATAGTGAGGCCAACGTCCTGACTTTC. It yields the protein CASSNSEANVLTF.

The chain joins TRBV19 to TRBJ2-1, with TRBD2 identical over 12 bases. CDR1 is LNHDA, CDR2 SQIVND, per germline (reference sequence). CDR3 length: 16 amino acids. The V and J ends lost 8 bases and 2 bases, in that order; junction bases with no gene match: 7. The CDR3 protein is CASETSGRTPYNEQFF. The CDR3 DNA reads as TGTGCCAGTGAGACTAGCGGGAGAACCCCCTACAATGAGCAGTTCTTC.

The rearrangement joins TRBV7-2 to TRBJ1-6; TRBD1 is a possible D gene (6 bases). Germline V gene data show CDR1 as SGHTA and CDR2 as FQGNSA. The CDR3 has 12 residues. The germline V and J ends were trimmed by 3 bases and 12 bases, with 9 bases remaining between them. The CDR3 DNA follows: TGTGCCAGCAGCTTCACGGACAGACCCCTCCACTTT. Its translation is CASSFTDRPLHF.

This clone is a singleton in its sample. This chain connects TRBV11-3 to TRBJ2-2, with D perhaps matching TRBD1 (6 bases). The CDR3 is 12 residues long. The ends were cut back, 4 bases at V and 6 bases at J, with 6 bases in the middle. The germline gives CDR1 SGHNT, CDR2 YENEEA. The CDR3 spells CASSYRAGELFF. CDR3 sequence (DNA): TGTGCCAGCAGCTACAGGGCCGGGGAGCTGTTTTTT.

The chain recombines TRBV5-1 with TRBJ1-1; TRBD1 aligns across 10 bases. CDR3 size: 17 residues. V was clipped by 2 bases and J by 1 base; unmatched bases: 8. CDR1 and CDR2 from the germline V gene are SGHRS and YFSETQ. The chain's CDR3 is CASSFGGTGAKNTEAFF. The CDR3 nucleotides read TGCGCCAGCAGCTTCGGAGGGACAGGGGCGAAGAACACTGAAGCTTTCTTT.

V usage is TRBV5-1 and J usage is TRBJ2-5; TRBD2 aligns across 10 bases. Per germline, CDR1 SGHRS and CDR2 YFSETQ. With V trimmed by 0 bases and J by 2 bases, 4 bases remained unmatched. The CDR3 is made up of 16 amino acids. CDR3 sequence (DNA): TGCGCCAGCAGCTTGGGACTAGCGGGTTCTCAAGAGACCCAGTACTTC. Protein: CASSLGLAGSQETQYF.

Notes on this clone: Other DNA sequences within the sample encode an identical CDR3. This chain connects TRBV2 to TRBJ2-1; D ambiguous. V lost 6 bases and J lost 4, with 4 bases in between. In germline, CDR1 is SNHLY, CDR2 FYNNEI. The CDR3 loop spans 11 amino acids. Written as DNA, the CDR3 is TGTGCCAGCAGCCCTTACAATGAGCAGTTCTTC. This encodes CASSPYNEQFF.

The chain combines TRBV2 with TRBJ2-3, with TRBD2 matching 9 bases. CDR1 is SNHLY and CDR2 is FYNNEI in the germline V gene. The CDR3 is made up of 17 amino acids. With 0 bases clipped from V and 7 bases from J, the junction kept 11 bases outside the gene matches. The CDR3 here is CASSEARSGSPLNTQYF. Written as DNA, the CDR3 is TGTGCCAGCAGTGAAGCCCGTAGCGGGAGTCCCCTCAATACGCAGTATTTT.

The chain couples TRBV28 to TRBJ1-4, with D perhaps matching TRBD1 (6 bases). This CDR3 has 15 amino acids. Trimming took off 1 base at V and 8 bases at J, with 14 bases between the two ends. The germline CDR1 and CDR2 sequences are MDHEN and SYDVKM. The CDR3 region has the DNA TGTGCCAGCAGTTTATTTTCGGACAGAGGGGAAAAACTGTTTTTT. Translation gives CASSLFSDRGEKLFF.

The V gene is TRBV6-5, the J gene TRBJ1-3; D unresolved. Per the germline V gene, CDR1 is MNHEY and CDR2 is SVGAGI. The CDR3 is 14 residues long. Trimming removed 2 bases at V and 0 bases at J, with 5 bases between. The CDR3 reads CASSYGASGNTIYF. CDR3 coding DNA: TGTGCCAGCAGTTACGGAGCCTCTGGAAACACCATATATTTT.

The chain uses TRBV29-1 and TRBJ1-5; perhaps TRBD1 as D (5 bases). Germline-derived CDR1 and CDR2 are SQVTM and ANQGSEA. This CDR3 is 14 amino acids long. Trimming took off 4 bases at V and 0 bases at J, with 10 bases between the two ends. The CDR3 loop reads CSVVGGNSNQPQHF. The DNA of the CDR3 is TGCAGCGTTGTGGGGGGGAATAGCAATCAGCCCCAGCATTTT.

The chain links TRBV21-1 to TRBJ2-7; the D call in the table, TRBD2, was not verified against the DNA. TRBV21-1 is noted as a pseudogene. This CDR3 comprises 18 residues. CDR3 coding DNA: TGTGCCAGCAGCAATGACAGATTCGGGACTAGCGCCTTCTACGAGCAGTACTTC. Translating gives CASSNDRFGTSAFYEQYF.

The rearrangement uses TRBV9 and TRBJ1-5; a weak D match, TRBD1 (5 bases). Trimming removed 3 bases from V and 10 bases from J, with 17 bases in between. CDR1 and CDR2 from the germline V gene are SGDLS and YYNGEE. The CDR3 is 14 amino acids. The CDR3 DNA sequence: TGTGCCAGCAGCGATGACAGCTCCTTTTCTCCCCAGCATTTT. Amino acid sequence: CASSDDSSFSPQHF.

This sequence joins TRBV9 and TRBJ2-7; 7 bases match TRBD2. This CDR3 contains 16 residues. Per germline, CDR1 SGDLS and CDR2 YYNGEE. J was trimmed by 2 bases and V by 0 bases; bases with no gene match: 8. CDR3 DNA sequence: TGTGCCAGCAGCGTAGGGGGGGGAATCGACACCTACGAGCAGTACTTC. Translation: CASSVGGGIDTYEQYF.